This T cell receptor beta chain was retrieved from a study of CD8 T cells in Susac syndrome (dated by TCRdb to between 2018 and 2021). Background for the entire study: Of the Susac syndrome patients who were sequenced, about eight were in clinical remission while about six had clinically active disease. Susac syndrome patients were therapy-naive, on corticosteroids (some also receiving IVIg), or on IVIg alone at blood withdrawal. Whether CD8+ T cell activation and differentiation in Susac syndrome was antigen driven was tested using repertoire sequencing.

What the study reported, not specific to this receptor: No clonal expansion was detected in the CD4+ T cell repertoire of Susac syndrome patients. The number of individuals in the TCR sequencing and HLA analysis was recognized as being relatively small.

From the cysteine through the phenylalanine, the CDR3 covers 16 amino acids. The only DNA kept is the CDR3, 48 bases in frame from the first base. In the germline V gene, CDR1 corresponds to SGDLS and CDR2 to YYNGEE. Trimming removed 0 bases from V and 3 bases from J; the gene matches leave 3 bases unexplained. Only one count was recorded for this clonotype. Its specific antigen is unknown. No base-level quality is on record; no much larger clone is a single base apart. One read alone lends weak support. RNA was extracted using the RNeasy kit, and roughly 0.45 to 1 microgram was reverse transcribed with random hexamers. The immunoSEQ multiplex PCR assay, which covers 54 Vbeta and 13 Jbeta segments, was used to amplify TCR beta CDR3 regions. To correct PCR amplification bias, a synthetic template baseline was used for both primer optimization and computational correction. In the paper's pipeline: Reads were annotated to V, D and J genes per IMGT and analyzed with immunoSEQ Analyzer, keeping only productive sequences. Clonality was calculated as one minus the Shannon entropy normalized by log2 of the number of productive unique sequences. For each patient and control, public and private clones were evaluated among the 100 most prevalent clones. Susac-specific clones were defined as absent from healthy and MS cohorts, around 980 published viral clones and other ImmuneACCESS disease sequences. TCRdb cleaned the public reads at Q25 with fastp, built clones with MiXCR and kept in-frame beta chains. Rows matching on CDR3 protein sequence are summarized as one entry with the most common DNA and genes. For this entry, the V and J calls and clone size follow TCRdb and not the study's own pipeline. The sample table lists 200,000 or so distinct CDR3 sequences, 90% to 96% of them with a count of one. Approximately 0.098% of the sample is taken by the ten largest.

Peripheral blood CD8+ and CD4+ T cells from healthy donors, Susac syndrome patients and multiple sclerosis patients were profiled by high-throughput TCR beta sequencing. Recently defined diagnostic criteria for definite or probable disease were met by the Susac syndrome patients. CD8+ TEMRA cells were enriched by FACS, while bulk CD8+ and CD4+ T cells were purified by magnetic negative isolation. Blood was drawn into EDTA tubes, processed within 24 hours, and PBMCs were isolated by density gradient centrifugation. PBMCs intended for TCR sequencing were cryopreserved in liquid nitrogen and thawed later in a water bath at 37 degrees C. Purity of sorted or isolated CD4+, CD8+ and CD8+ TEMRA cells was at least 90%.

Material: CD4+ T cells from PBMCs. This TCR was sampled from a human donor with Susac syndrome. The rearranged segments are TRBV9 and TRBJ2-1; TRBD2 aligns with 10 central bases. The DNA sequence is TGTGCCAGCAGCGTAGATGCTAGCGGGGGCTACAATGAGCAGTTCTTC. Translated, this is CASSVDASGGYNEQFF.